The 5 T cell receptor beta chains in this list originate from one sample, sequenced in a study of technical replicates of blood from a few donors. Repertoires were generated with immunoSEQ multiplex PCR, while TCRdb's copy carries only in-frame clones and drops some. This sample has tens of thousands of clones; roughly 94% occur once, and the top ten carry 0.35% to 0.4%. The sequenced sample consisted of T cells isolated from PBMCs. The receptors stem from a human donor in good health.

The CDR3 loop reads CAWADRMNTEAFF. The CDR3 DNA reads as TGTGCCTGGGCAGACAGGATGAACACTGAAGCTTTCTTT. The chain carries TRBV30 and TRBJ1-1; D is possibly TRBD1 (6 bases). Germline CDR1 and CDR2: GTSNPN and SVGIG (reference sequence). The CDR3 loop spans 13 amino acids. The germline V and J ends were trimmed by 5 bases and 0 bases, with 10 bases remaining between them.

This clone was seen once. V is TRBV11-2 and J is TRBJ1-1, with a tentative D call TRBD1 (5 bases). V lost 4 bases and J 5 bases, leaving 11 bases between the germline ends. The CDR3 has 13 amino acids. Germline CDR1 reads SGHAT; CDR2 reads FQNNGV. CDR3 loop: CASSSGQGTEAFF. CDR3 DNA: TGTGCCAGCAGCTCCGGGCAGGGAACTGAAGCTTTCTTT. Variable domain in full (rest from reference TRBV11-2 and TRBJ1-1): EAGVAQSPRYKIIEKRQSVAFWCNPISGHATLYWYQQILGQGPKLLIQFQNNGVVDDSQLPKDRFSAERLKGVDSTLKIQPAKLEDSAVYLCASSSGQGTEAFFGQGTRLTVV.

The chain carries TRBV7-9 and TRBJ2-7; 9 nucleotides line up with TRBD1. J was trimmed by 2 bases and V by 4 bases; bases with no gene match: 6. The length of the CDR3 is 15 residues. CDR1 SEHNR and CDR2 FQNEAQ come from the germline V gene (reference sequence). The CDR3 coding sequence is TGTGCCAGCAGCTCCGGACAGGGGTATCCCTACGAGCAGTACTTC. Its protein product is CASSSGQGYPYEQYF. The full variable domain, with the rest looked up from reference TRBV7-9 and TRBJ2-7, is DTGVSQNPRHKITKRGQNVTFRCDPISEHNRLYWYRQTLGQGPEFLTYFQNEAQLEKSRLLSDRFSAERPKGSFSTLEIQRTEQGDSAMYLCASSSGQGYPYEQYFGPGTRLTVT.

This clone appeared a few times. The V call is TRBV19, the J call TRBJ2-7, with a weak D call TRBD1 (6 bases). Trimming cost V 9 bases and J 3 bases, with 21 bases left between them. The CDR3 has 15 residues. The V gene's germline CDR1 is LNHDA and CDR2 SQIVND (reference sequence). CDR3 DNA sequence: TGTGCCAGCAAGCGAAATGACAGGTTATACTACGAGCAGTACTTC. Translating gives CASKRNDRLYYEQYF.

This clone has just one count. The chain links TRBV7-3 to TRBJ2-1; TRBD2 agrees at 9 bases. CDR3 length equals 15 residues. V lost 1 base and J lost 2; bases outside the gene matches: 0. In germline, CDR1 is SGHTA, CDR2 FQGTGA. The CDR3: CASSLSGRAYNEQFF. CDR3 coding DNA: TGTGCCAGCAGCTTAAGCGGGAGGGCCTACAATGAGCAGTTCTTC. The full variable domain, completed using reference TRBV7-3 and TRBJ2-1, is GAGVSQTPSNKVTEKGKYVELRCDPISGHTALYWYRQSLGQGPEFLIYFQGTGAADDSGLPNDRFFAVRPEGSVSTLKIQRTERGDSAVYLCASSLSGRAYNEQFFGPGTRLTVL.